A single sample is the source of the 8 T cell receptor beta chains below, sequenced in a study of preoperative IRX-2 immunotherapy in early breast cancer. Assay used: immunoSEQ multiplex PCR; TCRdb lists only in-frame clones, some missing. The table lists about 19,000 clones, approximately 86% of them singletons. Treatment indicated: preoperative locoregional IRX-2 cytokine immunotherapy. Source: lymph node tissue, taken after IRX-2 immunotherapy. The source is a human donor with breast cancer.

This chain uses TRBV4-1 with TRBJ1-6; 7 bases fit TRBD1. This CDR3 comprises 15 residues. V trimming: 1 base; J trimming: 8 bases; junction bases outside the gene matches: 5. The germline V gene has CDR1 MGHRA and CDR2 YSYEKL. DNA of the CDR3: TGCGCCAGCAGCCAAGTTAGGGGGCCGGATTCACCCCTCCACTTT. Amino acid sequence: CASSQVRGPDSPLHF.

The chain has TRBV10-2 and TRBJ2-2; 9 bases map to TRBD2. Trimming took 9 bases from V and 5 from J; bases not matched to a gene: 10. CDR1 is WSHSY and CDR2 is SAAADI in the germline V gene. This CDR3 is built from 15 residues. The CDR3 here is CASGNGGRGTGELFF. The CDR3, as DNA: TGCGCCAGTGGAAATGGCGGGAGGGGGACCGGGGAGCTGTTTTTT.

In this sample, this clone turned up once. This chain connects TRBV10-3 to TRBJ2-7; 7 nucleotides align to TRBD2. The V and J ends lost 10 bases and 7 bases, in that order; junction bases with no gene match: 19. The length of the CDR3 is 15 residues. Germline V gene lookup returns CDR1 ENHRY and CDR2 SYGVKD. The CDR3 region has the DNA TGTGCCACCCGATGGGGGGGGACGCCGGCGGGAGAGCAGTACTTC. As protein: CATRWGGTPAGEQYF.

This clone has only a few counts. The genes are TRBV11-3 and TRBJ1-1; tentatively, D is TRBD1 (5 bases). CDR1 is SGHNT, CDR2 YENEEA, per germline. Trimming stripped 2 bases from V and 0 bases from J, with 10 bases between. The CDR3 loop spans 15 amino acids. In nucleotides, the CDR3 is TGTGCCAGCAGCTTATCCGGGACCGTGAACACTGAAGCTTTCTTT. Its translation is CASSLSGTVNTEAFF.

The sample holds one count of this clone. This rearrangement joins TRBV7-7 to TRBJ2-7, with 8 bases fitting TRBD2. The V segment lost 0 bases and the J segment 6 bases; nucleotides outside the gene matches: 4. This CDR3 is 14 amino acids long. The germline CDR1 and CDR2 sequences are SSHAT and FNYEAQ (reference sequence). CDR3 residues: CASSLALAGSEQYF. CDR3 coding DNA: TGTGCCAGCAGCTTAGCTTTAGCGGGGAGCGAGCAGTACTTC.

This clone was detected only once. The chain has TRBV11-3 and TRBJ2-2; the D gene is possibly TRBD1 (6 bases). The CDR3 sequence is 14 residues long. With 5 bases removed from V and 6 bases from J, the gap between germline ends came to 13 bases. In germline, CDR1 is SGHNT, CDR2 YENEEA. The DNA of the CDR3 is TGTGCCAGCAGCCCAGCAGGGGTCGCCGGGGAGCTGTTTTTT. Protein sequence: CASSPAGVAGELFF.

The CDR3 spells CASGLQGYEQYF. In nucleotides, the CDR3 is TGTGCCAGTGGCCTCCAGGGGTACGAGCAGTACTTC. The chain combines TRBV19 with TRBJ2-7; weak D call: TRBD1 (6 bases). CDR1 and CDR2 (germline): LNHDA, SQIVND (reference sequence). V was cut by 8 bases and J by 4 bases, with 12 bases left in between. The CDR3 sequence is 12 residues long.

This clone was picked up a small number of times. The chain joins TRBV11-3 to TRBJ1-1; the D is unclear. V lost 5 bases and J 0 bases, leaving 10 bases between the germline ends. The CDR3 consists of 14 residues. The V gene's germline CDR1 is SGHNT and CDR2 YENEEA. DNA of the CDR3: TGTGCCAGCAGCCCCAATGCGGTGAACACTGAAGCTTTCTTT. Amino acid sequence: CASSPNAVNTEAFF. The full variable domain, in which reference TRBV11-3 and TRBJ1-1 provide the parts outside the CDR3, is EAGVVQSPRYKIIEKKQPVAFWCNPISGHNTLYWYLQNLGQGPELLIRYENEEAVDDSQLPKDRFSAERLKGVDSTLKIQPAELGDSAVYLCASSPNAVNTEAFFGQGTRLTVV.